This T cell receptor (beta chain) is from a study of naive and memory T cell subsets. Both TRBC1 and TRBC2 were covered by a beta constant-region primer of two equimolar oligonucleotides. Four rounds of PCR amplified the ligated cDNA using nested alpha and beta constant-region primers plus SP2. The cDNA 3' end received a ligated single-stranded oligonucleotide carrying the SP2 primer and a 12-nucleotide UMI. TCRdb reprocessed the UMI-ligation and nested PCR reads with MiXCR, giving one entry per CDR3 protein. This table has some 16,000 distinct CDR3 sequences, approximately 8.6% appearing once. Findings and caveats of the study: Clonotypes are single alpha or beta chains, not paired receptors.

CDR1 DFQATT and CDR2 SNEGSKA come from the germline V gene (reference sequence). With V trimmed by 5 bases and J by 4 bases, 6 bases remained unmatched. The CDR3 covers 14 residues. CMV status came from CD4+ IFNgamma after overnight CMV lysate stimulation. As to this clonotype: The antigen remains undetermined.

The chain recombines TRBV20-1 with TRBJ2-1, with 9 bases aligning to TRBD2. Specimen: central memory CD8+ T cells from blood. The clonotype was recovered from a human donor in good health. CDR3 protein: CSAQGLAGYNEQFF. CDR3 sequence (DNA): TGCAGTGCTCAAGGGCTAGCGGGGTACAATGAGCAGTTCTTC.